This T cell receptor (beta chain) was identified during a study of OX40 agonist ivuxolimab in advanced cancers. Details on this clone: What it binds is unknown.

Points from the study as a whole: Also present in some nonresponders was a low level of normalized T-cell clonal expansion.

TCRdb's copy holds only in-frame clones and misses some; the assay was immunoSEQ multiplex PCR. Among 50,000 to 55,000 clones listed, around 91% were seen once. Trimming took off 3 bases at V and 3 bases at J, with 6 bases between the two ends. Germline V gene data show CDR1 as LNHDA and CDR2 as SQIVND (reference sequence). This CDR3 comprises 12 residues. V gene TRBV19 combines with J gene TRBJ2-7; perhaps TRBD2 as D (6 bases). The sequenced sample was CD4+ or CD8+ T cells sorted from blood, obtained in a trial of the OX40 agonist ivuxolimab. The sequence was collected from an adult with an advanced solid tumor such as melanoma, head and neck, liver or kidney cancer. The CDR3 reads CASSMGGYEQYF. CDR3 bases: TGTGCCAGTAGTATGGGAGGCTACGAGCAGTACTTC.